This TCR beta chain was captured in a study of T cell repertoires in cytomegalovirus infection. Each CDR3 protein is one row after TCRdb ran MiXCR on the reads. The top ten clones hold around a quarter of a sample with 160,000 or so distinct CDR3 sequences, about 22% of them seen once. This clonotype was counted between two and nine times. Its matching antigen is unknown. The sequences come from CD8+ T cells from cultured PBMCs, collected from culture after CMV antigen stimulation. The sequence was collected from a human donor in good health (CMV status not recorded). Some clones in this sample may be carry-over from other donors' samples.

The CDR3, as DNA: TGTGCCAGCAGTTACTCGATTAGAGCGACCGATTTACAAGAGACCCAGTACTTC. It is translated as CASSYSIRATDLQETQYF. This chain links TRBV6-5 with TRBJ2-5; D call uncertain. This CDR3 region has 18 residues. V was clipped by 0 bases and J by 2 bases, with 19 bases between them. Per the germline V gene, CDR1 is MNHEY and CDR2 is SVGAGI.